These 4 T cell receptor beta chains were all obtained from the same sample, sequenced in a study of T-cell memory formation after mild COVID-19. A single record per CDR3 protein comes from TCRdb applying MiXCR to the 5' RACE reads. The table has under 110,000 distinct CDR3 sequences, around 12% seen once. The sequencing sample was made of PBMCs or a T cell subset sorted from them (not recorded which). The receptors derive from an adult woman who had mild COVID-19 (a few samples of this study predate the infection). Cell type and time point are not known.

This clonotype appeared a few times. The chain couples TRBV5-1 to TRBJ2-7; 9 bases are shared with TRBD2. CDR3 length equals 17 residues. The germline gives CDR1 SGHRS, CDR2 YFSETQ. V shed 1 base, J shed 3 bases, and the junction held 11 bases outside the gene matches. CDR3 sequence reads: CASSLRLAGELHYEQYF. DNA of the CDR3: TGCGCCAGCAGCTTGAGATTAGCGGGAGAACTTCACTACGAGCAGTACTTC.

There are many counts of this clonotype. The CDR3 loop reads CASSLGYGIETQYF. The DNA for the CDR3 is TGCGCCAGCAGCTTGGGGTACGGTATCGAGACCCAGTACTTC. This chain joins TRBV5-1 and TRBJ2-5, with no clear D. Trimming left V 0 bases short and J 5 bases short, with 11 bases between. CDR1 SGHRS and CDR2 YFSETQ come from the germline V gene. CDR3 length equals 14 residues.

The V call is TRBV24-1, the J call TRBJ2-7; weak D call: TRBD2 (5 bases). The CDR3 length is 13 residues. Trimming shortened V by 4 bases and J by 8 bases, and 14 bases separated the two germline ends. Germline CDR1 KGHDR, CDR2 SFDVKD. Here the CDR3 reads CATSEVNRDKQYF. Here the CDR3 DNA reads TGTGCCACCAGTGAAGTGAACCGGGATAAGCAGTACTTC.

This clonotype turned up a few times. The chain combines TRBV19 with TRBJ1-4, with TRBD1 matching over 7 bases. The CDR3 sequence is 16 residues long. J gave up 8 bases and V 3 bases, and 12 bases lay outside the gene matches. From germline, CDR1 is LNHDA and CDR2 SQIVND (reference sequence). CDR3 in DNA: TGTGCCAGTAGTATTGCGGAGACAGGGCCCGAAGAAAAACTGTTTTTT. Amino acid sequence: CASSIAETGPEEKLFF.